Listed below are T cell receptor beta chains from one sample, sequenced in a study of cytomegalovirus exposure and HLA in healthy donors. Clones were read by immunoSEQ multiplex PCR, and TCRdb kept only the in-frame ones, dropping some. Of about 110,000 clones in the sample, just under 70% were seen once. Specimen: PBMCs. These receptors all stem from a woman in her 70s in good health and CMV-seropositive. Each CDR3 is given with its conserved first and last residue. D genes are given only for firm matches. For some rows the clone size is stated as once, few or many, or as a class when expanded; others skip it.

V: TRBV11-1; D: NA; size: once; J: TRBJ2-2; DNA: TGTGCCAGCAGCTTAGGAGGGGGGAACACCGGGGAGCTGTTTTTT; CDR3: CASSLGGGNTGELFF
V: TRBV7-9; D: NA; size: NA; J: TRBJ1-5; DNA: TGTGCCAGCAGCTTGGGCAGGGGCTATGGAAATCAGCCCCAGCATTTT; CDR3: CASSLGRGYGNQPQHF
V: TRBV30; D: TRBD1; size: NA; J: TRBJ2-7; DNA: TGTGCCTGGAGTGTAAAAGGGGGCGCTGGCTCCTACGAGCAGTACTTC; CDR3: CAWSVKGGAGSYEQYF
V: TRBV6-5; D: NA; size: NA; J: TRBJ1-5; DNA: TGTGCCAGCAGTCCAAACGGGGACTCCAATCAGCCCCAGCATTTT; CDR3: CASSPNGDSNQPQHF
V: TRBV5-1; D: TRBD2; size: NA; J: TRBJ2-5; DNA: TGCGCCAGCAGCCGTGGACTAGCGGGGTTTGAGACCCAGTACTTC; CDR3: CASSRGLAGFETQYF
V: TRBV6-6; D: NA; size: NA; J: TRBJ2-2; DNA: TGTGCCAGCAGTTCCGCGGGGGCGACCGGGGAGCTGTTTTTT; CDR3: CASSSAGATGELFF
V: TRBV7-6; D: NA; size: NA; J: TRBJ1-5; DNA: TGTGCCAGCAGTTCTACCGAGATCGAGCCCCAGCATTTT; CDR3: CASSSTEIEPQHF
V: TRBV5-1; D: NA; size: NA; J: TRBJ2-7; DNA: TGCGCCAGCAGCTCCCCCAGTCCATCGGGAGAGCAGTACTTC; CDR3: CASSSPSPSGEQYF
V: TRBV29-1; D: NA; size: NA; J: TRBJ2-1; DNA: TGCAGCGCTAGACCGGGGACTCAGGGTGAGCAGTTCTTC; CDR3: CSARPGTQGEQFF
V: TRBV4-3; D: NA; size: NA; J: TRBJ1-1; DNA: TGCGCCAGCAGCTCACAGGGATATAACACTGAAGCTTTCTTT; CDR3: CASSSQGYNTEAFF
V: TRBV6-5; D: TRBD1; size: NA; J: TRBJ1-5; DNA: TGTGCCAGCAGTTACTCGGGGACAGGGAGTAATCAGCCCCAGCATTTT; CDR3: CASSYSGTGSNQPQHF
V: TRBV19; D: NA; size: NA; J: TRBJ2-6; DNA: TGTGCCAGTAGACCTGATGACAGCCTATCTGGGGCCAACGTCCTGACTTTC; CDR3: CASRPDDSLSGANVLTF
V: TRBV7-2; D: NA; size: NA; J: TRBJ2-7; DNA: TGTGCCAGCAGCCAGACGGGACAATCCCTTTACGAGCAGTACTTC; CDR3: CASSQTGQSLYEQYF
V: TRBV11-2; D: NA; size: NA; J: TRBJ2-7; DNA: TGTGCCAGCAGCTTAGAAACACCCTACGAGCAGTACTTC; CDR3: CASSLETPYEQYF
V: TRBV19; D: NA; size: few; J: TRBJ2-4; DNA: TGTGCCAGTAGTATAGTGAACAGAGAAAACATTCAGTACTTC; CDR3: CASSIVNRENIQYF
V: TRBV18; D: NA; size: once; J: TRBJ1-4; DNA: TGTGCCAGCTCACCAATTCAGGGTGAAAAACTGTTTTTT; CDR3: CASSPIQGEKLFF
V: TRBV5-5; D: NA; size: NA; J: TRBJ2-7; DNA: TGTGCCAGCAGCTATGACTGGTTAAACAAGTTGGAGCAGTACTTC; CDR3: CASSYDWLNKLEQYF
V: TRBV6-5; D: NA; size: NA; J: TRBJ1-1; DNA: TGTGCCAGCAGGCGACAGCTCATGAACACTGAAGCTTTCTTT; CDR3: CASRRQLMNTEAFF
V: TRBV11-1; D: NA; size: few; J: TRBJ1-2; DNA: TGTGCCAGCAGCTCTCAGAGGACAGTCTATGGCTACACCTTC; CDR3: CASSSQRTVYGYTF
V: TRBV5-1; D: NA; size: NA; J: TRBJ2-7; DNA: TGCGCCAGCAGCTTGGGAGGCTTTACAGGGAGCTCCTACGAGCAGTACTTC; CDR3: CASSLGGFTGSSYEQYF
V: TRBV7-6; D: NA; size: NA; J: TRBJ2-7; DNA: TGTGCCAGCAGCCTCAGTCAGGCAGGGTCCTACGAGCAGTACTTC; CDR3: CASSLSQAGSYEQYF
V: TRBV6-6; D: NA; size: NA; J: TRBJ1-6; DNA: TGTGCCAGCAGTCCGGAGGGTGCAAATTCACCCCTCCACTTT; CDR3: CASSPEGANSPLHF
V: TRBV30; D: NA; size: NA; J: TRBJ2-1; DNA: TGTGCCTGGCGAATGGGGCCGCTGGCTAACAATGAGCAGTTCTTC; CDR3: CAWRMGPLANNEQFF
V: TRBV4-1; D: NA; size: few; J: TRBJ2-7; DNA: TGCGCCAGCAGCCAAGATCAGGGCCGGACCTACGAGCAGTACTTC; CDR3: CASSQDQGRTYEQYF
V: TRBV6-5; D: NA; size: NA; J: TRBJ2-5; DNA: TGTGCCAGCAGTTCCCAAACCACTAGAACCCAAGAGACCCAGTACTTC; CDR3: CASSSQTTRTQETQYF
V: TRBV7-2; D: TRBD2; size: few; J: TRBJ2-7; DNA: TGTGCCAGCAGCTTAGGACGGGGGGGCCTAAGAAACGAGCAGTACTTC; CDR3: CASSLGRGGLRNEQYF
V: TRBV7-6; D: NA; size: NA; J: TRBJ2-5; DNA: TGTGCCAGCAGCCAGACAGGACAAGAGACCCAGTACTTC; CDR3: CASSQTGQETQYF
V: TRBV27; D: NA; size: NA; J: TRBJ1-4; DNA: TGTGCCAGCAGTCCCCAGGGGCTCCCGAAACTGTTTTTT; CDR3: CASSPQGLPKLFF
V: TRBV11-2; D: NA; size: NA; J: TRBJ1-2; DNA: TGTGCCAGCAGCTTAGAGGGGGGGAACTATGGCTACACCTTC; CDR3: CASSLEGGNYGYTF
V: TRBV7-7; D: TRBD2; size: NA; J: TRBJ2-5; DNA: TGTGCTAGCAGCTTAGCTCCGGGGGGAGAGACCCAGTACTTC; CDR3: CASSLAPGGETQYF
V: TRBV19; D: TRBD1; size: NA; J: TRBJ1-5; DNA: TGTGCCAGTAGTGCCAACAGGGGGCTGTTGAGCAATCAGCCCCAGCATTTT; CDR3: CASSANRGLLSNQPQHF
V: TRBV12-5; D: NA; size: few; J: TRBJ2-1; DNA: TGTGCTAGTGGTTTGGACGGGAGTGGTCCCTACAATGAGCAGTTCTTC; CDR3: CASGLDGSGPYNEQFF
V: TRBV6-6; D: TRBD1; size: NA; J: TRBJ1-2; DNA: TGTGCCAGCAGTTCCGTTACAGGGGCGGTGGGCTACACCTTC; CDR3: CASSSVTGAVGYTF
V: TRBV7-2; D: NA; size: NA; J: TRBJ2-7; DNA: TGTGCCAGCAGCCTGCGGACTACCCTCTACGAGCAGTACTTC; CDR3: CASSLRTTLYEQYF
V: TRBV11-3; D: NA; size: NA; J: TRBJ1-1; DNA: TGTGCCAGCAGCTTTAGGGGGAACACTGAAGCTTTCTTT; CDR3: CASSFRGNTEAFF
V: TRBV4-1; D: NA; size: NA; J: TRBJ2-7; DNA: TGCGCCAGCAGCCAAGATCAGCGCAGCTCCTACGAGCAGTACTTC; CDR3: CASSQDQRSSYEQYF
V: TRBV5-1; D: TRBD1; size: NA; J: TRBJ1-1; DNA: TGCGCCAGCAGAGGGAACAGGGGGGCGAACACTGAAGCTTTCTTT; CDR3: CASRGNRGANTEAFF
V: TRBV2; D: NA; size: NA; J: TRBJ1-5; DNA: TGTGCCAGCAGTGATGACCAGGGTGGAAATCAGCCCCAGCATTTT; CDR3: CASSDDQGGNQPQHF
V: TRBV12-5; D: NA; size: NA; J: TRBJ1-2; DNA: TGTGCTAGTGGTGAGGCAGGGGCGAACTATGGCTACACCTTC; CDR3: CASGEAGANYGYTF
V: TRBV19; D: NA; size: NA; J: TRBJ1-5; DNA: TGTGCCAGTATCTTTCAGCCCCAGCATTTT; CDR3: CASIFQPQHF
V: TRBV7-6; D: NA; size: NA; J: TRBJ2-2; DNA: TGTGCCAGCAGCCCTAGGGCAGGGATCACCACCGGGGAGCTGTTTTTT; CDR3: CASSPRAGITTGELFF
V: TRBV10-3; D: NA; size: NA; J: TRBJ2-7; DNA: TGTGCCATCAGAGGGGCGGGGGAGCAGTACTTC; CDR3: CAIRGAGEQYF
V: TRBV19; D: TRBD1; size: few; J: TRBJ2-7; DNA: TGTGCCAGTAGCCTTTCCGGGACAGGGTGGGAGCAGTACTTC; CDR3: CASSLSGTGWEQYF
V: TRBV18; D: NA; size: few; J: TRBJ1-1; DNA: TGTGCCAGCTCACCCCAACAACCCAACACTGAAGCTTTCTTT; CDR3: CASSPQQPNTEAFF
V: TRBV6-1; D: TRBD1; size: NA; J: TRBJ1-1; DNA: TGTGCCAGCAGCTGGGGGACAGGGGGGTCTGAAGCTTTCTTT; CDR3: CASSWGTGGSEAFF
V: TRBV29-1; D: TRBD1; size: few; J: TRBJ1-1; DNA: TGCAGCGTTCAAAGGGGGACAGGGTGGACTGAAGCTTTCTTT; CDR3: CSVQRGTGWTEAFF
V: TRBV29-1; D: NA; size: NA; J: TRBJ2-1; DNA: TGCAGCGTTGCATTACAGGGGAGGAACAATGAGCAGTTCTTC; CDR3: CSVALQGRNNEQFF
V: TRBV7-9; D: NA; size: NA; J: TRBJ2-2; DNA: TGTGCCAGCAGCTTAGTTAGCATTAACACCGGGGAGCTGTTTTTT; CDR3: CASSLVSINTGELFF
V: TRBV7-3; D: NA; size: few; J: TRBJ1-1; DNA: TGTGCCAGCAGCTTGCAGGGGAACACTGAAGCTTTCTTT; CDR3: CASSLQGNTEAFF
V: TRBV29-1; D: NA; size: NA; J: TRBJ2-4; DNA: TGCAGTGCCACTAAGGCGGGGAACCTAAACATTCAGTACTTC; CDR3: CSATKAGNLNIQYF